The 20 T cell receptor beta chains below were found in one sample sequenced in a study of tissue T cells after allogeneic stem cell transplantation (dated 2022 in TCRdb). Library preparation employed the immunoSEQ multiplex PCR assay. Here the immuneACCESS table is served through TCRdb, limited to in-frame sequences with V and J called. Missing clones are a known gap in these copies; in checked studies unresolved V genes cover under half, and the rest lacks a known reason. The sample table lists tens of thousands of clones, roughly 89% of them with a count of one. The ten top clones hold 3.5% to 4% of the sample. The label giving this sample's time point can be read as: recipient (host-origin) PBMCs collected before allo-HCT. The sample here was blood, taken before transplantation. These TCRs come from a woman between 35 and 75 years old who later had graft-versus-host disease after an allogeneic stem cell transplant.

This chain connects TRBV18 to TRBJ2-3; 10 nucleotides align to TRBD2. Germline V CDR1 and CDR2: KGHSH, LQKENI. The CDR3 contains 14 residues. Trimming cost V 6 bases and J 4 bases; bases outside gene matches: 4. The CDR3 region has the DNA TGTGCCAGCTCCCAACTAGCGGGGTCAGATACGCAGTATTTT. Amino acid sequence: CASSQLAGSDTQYF.

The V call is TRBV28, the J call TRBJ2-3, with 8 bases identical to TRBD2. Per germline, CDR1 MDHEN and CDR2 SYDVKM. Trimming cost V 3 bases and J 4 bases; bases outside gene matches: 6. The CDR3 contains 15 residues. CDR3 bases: TGTGCCAGCAGTTTCCGGGAGGGCCGGGCAGATACGCAGTATTTT. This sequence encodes CASSFREGRADTQYF.

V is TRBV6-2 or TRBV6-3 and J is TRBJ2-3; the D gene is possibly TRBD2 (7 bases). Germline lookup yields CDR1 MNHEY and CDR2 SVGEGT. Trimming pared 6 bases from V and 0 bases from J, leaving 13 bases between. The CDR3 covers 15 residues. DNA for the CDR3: TGTGCCAGCAGCCAGCGGGACACTAGCACAGATACGCAGTATTTT. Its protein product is CASSQRDTSTDTQYF.

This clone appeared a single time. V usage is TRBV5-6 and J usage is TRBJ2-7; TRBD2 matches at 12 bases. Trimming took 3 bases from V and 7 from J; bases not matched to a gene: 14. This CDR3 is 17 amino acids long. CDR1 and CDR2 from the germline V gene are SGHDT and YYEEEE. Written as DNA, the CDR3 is TGTGCCAGCAGCTCAACGGGACTAGCGGGTCCCAAGGGGGAGCAGTACTTC. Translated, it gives CASSSTGLAGPKGEQYF.

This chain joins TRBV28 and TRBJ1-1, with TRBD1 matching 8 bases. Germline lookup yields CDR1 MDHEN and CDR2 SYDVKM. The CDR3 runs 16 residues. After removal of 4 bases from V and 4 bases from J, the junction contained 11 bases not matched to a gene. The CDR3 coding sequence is TGTGCCAGCAGTTACCACTCAGGGGGCGGTGGCACTGAAGCTTTCTTT. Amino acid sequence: CASSYHSGGGGTEAFF.

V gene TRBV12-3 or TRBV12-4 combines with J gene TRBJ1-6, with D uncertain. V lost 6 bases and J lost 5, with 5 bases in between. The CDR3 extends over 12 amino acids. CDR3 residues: CASRIHNSPLHF. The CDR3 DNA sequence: TGTGCCAGCAGGATACATAATTCACCCCTCCACTTT.

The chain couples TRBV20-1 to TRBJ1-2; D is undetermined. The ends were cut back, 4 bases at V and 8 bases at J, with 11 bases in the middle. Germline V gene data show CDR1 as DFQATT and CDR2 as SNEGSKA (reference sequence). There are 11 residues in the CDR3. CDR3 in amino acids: CSATDPGGYTF. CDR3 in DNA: TGCAGTGCTACGGACCCGGGAGGCTACACCTTC.

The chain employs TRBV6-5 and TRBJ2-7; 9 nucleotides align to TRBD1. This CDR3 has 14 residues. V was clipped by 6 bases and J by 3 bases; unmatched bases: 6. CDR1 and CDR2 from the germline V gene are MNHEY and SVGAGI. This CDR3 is CASRDRGPVYEQYF. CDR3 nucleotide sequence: TGTGCCAGCAGGGACAGGGGCCCCGTCTACGAGCAGTACTTC.

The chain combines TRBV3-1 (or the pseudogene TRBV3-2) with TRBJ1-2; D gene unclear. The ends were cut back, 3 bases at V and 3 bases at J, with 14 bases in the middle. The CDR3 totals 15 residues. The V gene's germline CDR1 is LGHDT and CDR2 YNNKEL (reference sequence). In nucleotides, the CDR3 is TGTGCCAGCAGCCACCCGACAAGTTCCCACTATGGCTACACCTTC. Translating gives CASSHPTSSHYGYTF.

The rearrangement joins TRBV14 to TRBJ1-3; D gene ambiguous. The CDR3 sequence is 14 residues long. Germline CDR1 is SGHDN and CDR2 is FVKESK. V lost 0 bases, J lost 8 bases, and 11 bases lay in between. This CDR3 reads CASSQDLVRDTIYF. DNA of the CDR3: TGTGCCAGCAGCCAAGATTTGGTGAGGGACACCATATATTTT.

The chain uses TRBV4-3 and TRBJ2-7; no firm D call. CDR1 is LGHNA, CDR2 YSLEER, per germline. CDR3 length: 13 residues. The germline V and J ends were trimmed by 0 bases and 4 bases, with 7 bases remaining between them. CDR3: CASSQDLRYEQYF. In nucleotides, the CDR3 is TGCGCCAGCAGCCAAGATTTAAGGTACGAGCAGTACTTC.

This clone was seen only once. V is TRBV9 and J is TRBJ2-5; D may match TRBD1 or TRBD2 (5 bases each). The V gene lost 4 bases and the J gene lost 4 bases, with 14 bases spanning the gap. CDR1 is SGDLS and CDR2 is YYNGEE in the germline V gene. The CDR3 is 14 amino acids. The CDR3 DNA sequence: TGTGCCAGCAGCCCGGGGCTAGCATCAGAGACCCAGTACTTC. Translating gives CASSPGLASETQYF.

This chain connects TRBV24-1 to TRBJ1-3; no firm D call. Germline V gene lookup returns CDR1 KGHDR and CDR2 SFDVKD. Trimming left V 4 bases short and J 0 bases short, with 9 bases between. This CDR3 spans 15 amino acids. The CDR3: CATSDGDFSGNTIYF. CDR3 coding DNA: TGTGCCACCAGTGACGGGGATTTCTCTGGAAACACCATATATTTT.

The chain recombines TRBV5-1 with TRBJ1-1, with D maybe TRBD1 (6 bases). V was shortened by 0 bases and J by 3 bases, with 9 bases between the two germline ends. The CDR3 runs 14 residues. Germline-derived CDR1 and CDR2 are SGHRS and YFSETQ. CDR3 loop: CASSLERGYTEAFF. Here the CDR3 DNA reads TGCGCCAGCAGCTTGGAGAGGGGGTACACTGAAGCTTTCTTT.

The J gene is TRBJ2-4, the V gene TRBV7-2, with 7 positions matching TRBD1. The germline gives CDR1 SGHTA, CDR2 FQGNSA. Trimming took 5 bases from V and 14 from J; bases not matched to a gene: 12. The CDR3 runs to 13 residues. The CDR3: CASSLGTADEEYF. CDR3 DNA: TGTGCCAGCAGCCTTGGGACAGCTGATGAAGAGTACTTC. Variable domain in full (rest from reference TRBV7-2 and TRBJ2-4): GAGVSQSPSNKVTEKGKDVELRCDPISGHTALYWYRQSLGQGLEFLIYFQGNSAPDKSGLPSDRFSAERTGGSVSTLTIQRTQQEDSAVYLCASSLGTADEEYFGAGTRLSVL.

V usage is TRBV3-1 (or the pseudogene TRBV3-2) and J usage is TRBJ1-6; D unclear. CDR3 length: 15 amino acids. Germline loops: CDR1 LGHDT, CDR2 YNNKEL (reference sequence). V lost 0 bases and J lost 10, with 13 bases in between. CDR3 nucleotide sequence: TGTGCCAGCAGCCAAGATTCGAAGGGAACCTCACCCCTCCACTTT. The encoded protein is CASSQDSKGTSPLHF.

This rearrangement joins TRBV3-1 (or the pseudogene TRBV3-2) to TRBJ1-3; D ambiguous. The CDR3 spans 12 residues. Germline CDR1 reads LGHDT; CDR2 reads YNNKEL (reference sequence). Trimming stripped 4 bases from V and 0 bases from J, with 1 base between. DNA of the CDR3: TGTGCCAGCAGCCTCTCTGGAAACACCATATATTTT. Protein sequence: CASSLSGNTIYF.

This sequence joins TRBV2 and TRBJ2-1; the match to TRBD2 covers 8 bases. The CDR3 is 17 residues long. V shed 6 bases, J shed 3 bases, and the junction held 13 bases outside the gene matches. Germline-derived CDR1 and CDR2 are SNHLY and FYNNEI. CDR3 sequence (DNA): TGTGCCAGCAGCTTCAACCCGGGACTAGGAATCTACAATGAGCAGTTCTTC. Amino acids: CASSFNPGLGIYNEQFF. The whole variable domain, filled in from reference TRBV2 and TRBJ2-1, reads EPEVTQTPSHQVTQMGQEVILRCVPISNHLYFYWYRQILGQKVEFLVSFYNNEISEKSEIFDDQFSVERPDGSNFTLKIRSTKLEDSAMYFCASSFNPGLGIYNEQFFGPGTRLTVL.

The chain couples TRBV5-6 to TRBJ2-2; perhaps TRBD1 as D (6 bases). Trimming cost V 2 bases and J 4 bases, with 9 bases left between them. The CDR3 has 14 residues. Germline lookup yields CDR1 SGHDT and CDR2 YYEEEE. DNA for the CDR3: TGTGCCAGCAGCTTCAGGGGCGGCACCGGGGAGCTGTTTTTT. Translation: CASSFRGGTGELFF.

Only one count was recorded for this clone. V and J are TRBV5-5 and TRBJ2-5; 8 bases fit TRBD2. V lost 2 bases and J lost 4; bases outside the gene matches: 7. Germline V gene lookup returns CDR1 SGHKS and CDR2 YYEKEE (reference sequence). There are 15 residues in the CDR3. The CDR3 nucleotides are TGTGCCAGCAGCTTCACGGGAGGGCCGGGAGAGACCCAGTACTTC. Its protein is CASSFTGGPGETQYF.